This T cell receptor beta chain was documented in a study of cytomegalovirus exposure and HLA in healthy donors. Study-level points and caveats: Researchers counted over 150 TCR beta chains as cytomegalovirus-associated. Highest at DRB1 and lowest at HLA-C, TCR association rates differed among HLA loci in a later analysis.

This clone came up a few times. The antigen remains undetermined. PCR employed 60 Vbeta and 13 Jbeta primers. This table comes from immunoSEQ multiplex PCR, and its TCRdb copy is limited to in-frame clones, with some not included. The table includes about 190,000 clones, 75% to 85% detected once. The sequence was obtained from a boy aged 5-17 years in good health and CMV-seronegative. Sequences were obtained from PBMCs.

The CDR3 DNA follows: TGTGCCAGCAGCAAAGTCGGTACTAGAACTCCCAACACCGGGGAGCTGTTTTTT. This gives the protein CASSKVGTRTPNTGELFF. This rearrangement joins TRBV21-1 to TRBJ2-2; the table assigns TRBD2, which was not confirmed against the DNA. TRBV21-1 is given as a pseudogene. The CDR3 covers 18 residues.